This T cell receptor (beta chain) was recovered during a study of blood T cell repertoires in COVID-19. Study details: From the United States, Italy and Spain came samples of acute and convalescent COVID-19.

In the original processing: Reference gene primers were amplified, and this amplification served to estimate nucleated cell counts. Sequencing used immunoSEQ multiplex PCR; TCRdb keeps in-frame clones, though not all of them. For V, J and clone size, that table is used; D and trimming come from the DNA. The sample yields 93,000 or so clones, 70% to 90% seen once. Germline loops: CDR1 SEHNR, CDR2 FQNEAQ (reference sequence). The J segment lost 4 bases and the V segment lost 5 bases, leaving 14 bases of the junction unmatched. The CDR3 sequence is 17 residues long. Source material: peripheral blood. The TCR originated in a man between 45 and 60 years old in a cohort sampled during active COVID-19. The V call is TRBV7-9, the J call TRBJ2-3; 8 nucleotides match TRBD1. CDR3 loop: CASSARVDRDDPDTQYF. As DNA, the CDR3 is TGTGCCAGCAGCGCCCGGGTGGACAGGGATGATCCAGATACGCAGTATTTT.